This is a list of T cell receptor beta chains from one sample in a study of blood T cell repertoires in COVID-19. Using immunoSEQ multiplex PCR, the repertoire was profiled, and TCRdb retains in-frame clones only, with some absent. Of over 150,000 clones listed, around nine tenths are singletons. The sample was peripheral blood. All receptors come from a man over 45 with COVID-19, enrolled during active disease. Both conserved end residues are trimmed from each CDR3.

j_call	cdr3_length	v_call	cdr3_aa
TRBJ1-2	13	TRBV11-2	ASSARGQVNYGYT
TRBJ1-5	13	TRBV19	ASGSQGIGLGPQH
TRBJ2-7	12	TRBV18	ASSRDRSSYEQY
TRBJ2-7	15	TRBV7-2	ASSLSLQGIPVDEQY
TRBJ2-5	14	TRBV7-8	ASSSPRGWVTETQY
TRBJ2-6	15	TRBV18	ASSRQGSRSGANVLT
TRBJ1-1	12	TRBV7-9	ASSSTGVGTEAF
TRBJ2-1	19	TRBV27	ASSLNKAGAGFGVLHNEQF
TRBJ2-1	16	TRBV5-8	ASSLVTSSEDRYNEQF
TRBJ2-6	12	TRBV18	ASQENTGANVLT
TRBJ1-2	12	TRBV7-9	ASSPSDREYGYT
TRBJ2-2	15	TRBV10-3	AIRAGGTGVGTGELF
TRBJ1-4	13	TRBV6-5	ASSPVGGAGEKLF
TRBJ2-1	13	TRBV9	ASSISTSGNNEQF
TRBJ2-3	11	TRBV5-1	ASSQQGTDTQY
TRBJ1-5	13	TRBV6-5	ASNIARGLDQPQH